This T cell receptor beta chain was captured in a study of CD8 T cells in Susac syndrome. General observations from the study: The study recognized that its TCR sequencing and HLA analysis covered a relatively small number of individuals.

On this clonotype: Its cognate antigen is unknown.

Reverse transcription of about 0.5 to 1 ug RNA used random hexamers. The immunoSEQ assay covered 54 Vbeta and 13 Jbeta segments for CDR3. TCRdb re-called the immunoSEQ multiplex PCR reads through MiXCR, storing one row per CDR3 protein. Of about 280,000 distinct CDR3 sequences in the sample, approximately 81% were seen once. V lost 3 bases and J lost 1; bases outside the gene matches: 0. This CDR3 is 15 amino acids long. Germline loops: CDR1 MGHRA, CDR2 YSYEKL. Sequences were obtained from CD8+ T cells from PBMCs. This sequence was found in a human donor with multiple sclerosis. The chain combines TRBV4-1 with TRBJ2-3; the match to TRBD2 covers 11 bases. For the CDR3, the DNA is TGCGCCAGCAGCCAGGGACTAGCGGGCACAGATACGCAGTATTTT. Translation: CASSQGLAGTDTQYF.